What follows describes a single TCR beta chain. Its antigen remains unknown. Other nucleotide sequences in the sample specify the same CDR3. Only in-frame clones appear in the TCRdb table, and some are missing; sequencing was by immunoSEQ multiplex PCR. The sample holds 170,000 or so clones, roughly 80% seen once. V lost 6 bases to trimming and J lost 2 bases, with 10 bases between them. Germline CDR1 LNHDA, CDR2 SQIVND (reference sequence). The CDR3 has 13 amino acids. The data are from a study of cytomegalovirus exposure and HLA in healthy donors. Study results and limitations: Among TCR beta chains, those listed as cytomegalovirus-associated numbered under 200. TCR sequences were mostly rare, though some public TCRs occurred in many donors.

The V call is TRBV19, the J call TRBJ1-2, with D perhaps matching TRBD1 (6 bases). The sequence was collected from a woman younger than 30 in good health and CMV-seropositive. Specimen: PBMCs. The CDR3, as DNA: TGTGCCAGTAGGACAGGATCAAACTATGGCTACACCTTC. It yields the protein CASRTGSNYGYTF.